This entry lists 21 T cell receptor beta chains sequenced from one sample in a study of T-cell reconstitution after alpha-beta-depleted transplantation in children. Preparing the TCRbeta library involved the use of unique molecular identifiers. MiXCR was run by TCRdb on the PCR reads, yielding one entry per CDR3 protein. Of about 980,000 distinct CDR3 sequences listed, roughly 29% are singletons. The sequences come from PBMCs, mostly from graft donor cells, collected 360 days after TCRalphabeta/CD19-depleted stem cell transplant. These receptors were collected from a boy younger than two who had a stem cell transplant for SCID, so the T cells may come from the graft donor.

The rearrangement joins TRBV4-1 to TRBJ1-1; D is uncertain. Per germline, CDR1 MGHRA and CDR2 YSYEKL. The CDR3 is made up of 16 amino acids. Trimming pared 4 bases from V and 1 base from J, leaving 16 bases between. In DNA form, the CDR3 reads TGCGCCAGCAGCCCTCGCAGGTACTTTAAGAACACTGAAGCTTTCTTT. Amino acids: CASSPRRYFKNTEAFF.

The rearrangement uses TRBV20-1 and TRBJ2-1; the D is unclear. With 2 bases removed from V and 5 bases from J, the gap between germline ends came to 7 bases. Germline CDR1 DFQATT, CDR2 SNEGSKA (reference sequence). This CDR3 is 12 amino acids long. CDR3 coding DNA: TGCAGTGCTAGATCCCTAGACAATGAGCAGTTCTTC. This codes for CSARSLDNEQFF.

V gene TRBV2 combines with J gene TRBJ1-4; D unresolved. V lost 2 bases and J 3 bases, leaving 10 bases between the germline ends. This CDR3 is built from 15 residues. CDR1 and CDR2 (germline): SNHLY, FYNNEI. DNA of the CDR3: TGTGCCAGCAGTGAATGGTCCGCCTCTAATGAAAAACTGTTTTTT. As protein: CASSEWSASNEKLFF.

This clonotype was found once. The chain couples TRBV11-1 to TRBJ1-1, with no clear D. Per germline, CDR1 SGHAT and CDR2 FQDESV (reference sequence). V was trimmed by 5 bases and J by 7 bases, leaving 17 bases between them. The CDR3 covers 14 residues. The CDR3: CASSPWYVPSEAFF. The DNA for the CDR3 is TGTGCCAGCAGCCCTTGGTACGTCCCGAGTGAAGCTTTCTTT.

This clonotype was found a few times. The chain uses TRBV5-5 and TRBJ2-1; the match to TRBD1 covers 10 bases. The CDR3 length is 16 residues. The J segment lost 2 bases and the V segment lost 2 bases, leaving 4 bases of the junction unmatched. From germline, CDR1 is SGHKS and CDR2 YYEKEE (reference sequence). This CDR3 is CASSFVGTGAYNEQFF. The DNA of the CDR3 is TGTGCCAGCAGCTTCGTAGGGACAGGGGCCTACAATGAGCAGTTCTTC.

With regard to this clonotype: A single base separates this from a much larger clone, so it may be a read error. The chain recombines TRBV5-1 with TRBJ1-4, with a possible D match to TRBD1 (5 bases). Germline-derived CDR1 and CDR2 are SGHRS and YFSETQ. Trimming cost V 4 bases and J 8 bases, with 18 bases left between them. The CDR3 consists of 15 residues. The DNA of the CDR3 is TGCGCCAGCAGCCCGGGGCTGGCAGGCTTGGAAAAACTGTTTTTT. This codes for CASSPGLAGLEKLFF.

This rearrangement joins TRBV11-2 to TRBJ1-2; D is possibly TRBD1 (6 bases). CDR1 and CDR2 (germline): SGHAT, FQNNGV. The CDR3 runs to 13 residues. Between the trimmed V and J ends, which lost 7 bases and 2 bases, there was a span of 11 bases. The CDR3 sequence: CASTGTGNYGYTF. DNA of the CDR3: TGTGCCAGCACCGGAACAGGGAACTATGGCTACACCTTC.

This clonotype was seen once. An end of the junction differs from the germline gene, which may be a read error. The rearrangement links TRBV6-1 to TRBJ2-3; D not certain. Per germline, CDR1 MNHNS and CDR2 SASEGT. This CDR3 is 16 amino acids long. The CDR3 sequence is CASSHPMLYSTDTEYF. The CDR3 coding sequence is TGTGCCAGCTCCCACCCCATGTTATATAGCACAGATACGGAGTATTTT.

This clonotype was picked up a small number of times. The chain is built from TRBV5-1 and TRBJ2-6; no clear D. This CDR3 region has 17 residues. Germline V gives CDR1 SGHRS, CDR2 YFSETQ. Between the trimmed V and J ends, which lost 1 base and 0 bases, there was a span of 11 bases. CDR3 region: CASSLIGSHSGANVLTF. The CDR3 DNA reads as TGCGCCAGCAGCTTGATAGGGTCTCACTCTGGGGCCAACGTCCTGACTTTC.

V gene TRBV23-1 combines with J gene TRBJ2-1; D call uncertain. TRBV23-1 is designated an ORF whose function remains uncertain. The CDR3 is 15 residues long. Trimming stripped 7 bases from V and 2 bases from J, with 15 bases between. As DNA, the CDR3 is TGCGCCAGCACGAAGGAATACGACCCCTACAATGAGCAGTTCTTC. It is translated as CASTKEYDPYNEQFF.

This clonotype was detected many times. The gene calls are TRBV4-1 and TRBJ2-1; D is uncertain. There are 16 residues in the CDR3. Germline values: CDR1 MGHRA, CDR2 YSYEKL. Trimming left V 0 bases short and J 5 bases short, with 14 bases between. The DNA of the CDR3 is TGCGCCAGCAGCCAAGATATCACGGGCCCACACAATGAGCAGTTCTTC. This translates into CASSQDITGPHNEQFF.

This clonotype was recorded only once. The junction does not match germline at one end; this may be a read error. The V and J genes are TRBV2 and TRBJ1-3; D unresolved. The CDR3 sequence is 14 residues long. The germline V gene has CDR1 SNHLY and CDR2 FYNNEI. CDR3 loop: CASSPSSSRNTIYF. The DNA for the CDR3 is TGTGCCAGCAGTCCTTCTTCCTCTCGAAACACCATATATTTT. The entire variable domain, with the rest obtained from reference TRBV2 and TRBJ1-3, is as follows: EPEVTQTPSHQVTQMGQEVILRCVPISNHLYFYWYRQILGQKVEFLVSFYNNEISEKSEIFDDQFSVERPDGSNFTLKIRSTKLEDSAMYFCASSPSSSRNTIYFGEGSWLTVV.

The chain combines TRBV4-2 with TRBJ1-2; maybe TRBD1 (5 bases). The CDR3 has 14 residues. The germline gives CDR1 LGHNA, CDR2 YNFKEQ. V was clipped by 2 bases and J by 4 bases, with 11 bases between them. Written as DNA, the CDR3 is TGTGCCAGCAGCCAAAGGGACGGCTCCTATGGCTACACCTTC. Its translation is CASSQRDGSYGYTF.

The CDR3 region has the DNA TGTGCCAGCAGCGACACGACCATCTTTGAACCCTCCACAGATACGCAGTATTTT. Its translation: CASSDTTIFEPSTDTQYF. This chain uses TRBV6-2 or TRBV6-3 with TRBJ2-3; D not resolved. In germline, CDR1 is MNHEY, CDR2 SVGEGT. This CDR3 is 18 amino acids long. V gave up 6 bases and J gave up 2 bases, with 24 bases separating them.

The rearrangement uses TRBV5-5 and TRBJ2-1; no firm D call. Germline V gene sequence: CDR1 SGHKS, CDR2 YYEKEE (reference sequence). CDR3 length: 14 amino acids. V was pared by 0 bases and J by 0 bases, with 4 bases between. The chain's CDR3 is CASSLDFSYNEQFF. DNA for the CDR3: TGTGCCAGCAGCTTGGATTTCTCCTACAATGAGCAGTTCTTC.

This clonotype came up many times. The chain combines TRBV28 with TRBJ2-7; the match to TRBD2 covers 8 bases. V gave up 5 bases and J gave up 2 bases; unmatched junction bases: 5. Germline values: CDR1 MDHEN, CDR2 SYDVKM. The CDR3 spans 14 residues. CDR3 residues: CASSRGGDTYEQYF. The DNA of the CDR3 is TGTGCCAGCAGTCGGGGGGGGGACACCTACGAGCAGTACTTC. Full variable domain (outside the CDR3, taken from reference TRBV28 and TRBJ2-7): DVKVTQSSRYLVKRTGEKVFLECVQDMDHENMFWYRQDPGLGLRLIYFSYDVKMKEKGDIPEGYSVSREKKERFSLILESASTNQTSMYLCASSRGGDTYEQYFGPGTRLTVT.

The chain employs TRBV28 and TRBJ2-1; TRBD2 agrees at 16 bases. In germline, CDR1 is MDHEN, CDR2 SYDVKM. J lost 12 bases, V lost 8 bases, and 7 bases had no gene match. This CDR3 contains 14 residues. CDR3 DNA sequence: TGTGCCAGCTCGGGACTAGCGGGGGGGCCTGGGCAGTTCTTC. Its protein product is CASSGLAGGPGQFF.

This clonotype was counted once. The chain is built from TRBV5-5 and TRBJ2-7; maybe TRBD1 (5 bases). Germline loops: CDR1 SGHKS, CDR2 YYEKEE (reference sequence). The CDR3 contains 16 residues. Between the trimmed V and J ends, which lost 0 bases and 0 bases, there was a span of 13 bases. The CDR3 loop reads CASSLVQGLGSYEQYF. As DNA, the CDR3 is TGTGCCAGCAGCTTGGTTCAGGGTCTGGGCTCCTACGAGCAGTACTTC.

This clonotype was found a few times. The CDR3 loop is CASSKKGQDSYEQYF. The CDR3 region has the DNA TGTGCCAGCAGCAAGAAAGGACAGGATTCCTACGAGCAGTACTTC. The V gene is TRBV21-1, the J gene TRBJ2-7; the table gives TRBD1 as D, unverified against the DNA. TRBV21-1 is a known pseudogene. This CDR3 spans 15 amino acids.

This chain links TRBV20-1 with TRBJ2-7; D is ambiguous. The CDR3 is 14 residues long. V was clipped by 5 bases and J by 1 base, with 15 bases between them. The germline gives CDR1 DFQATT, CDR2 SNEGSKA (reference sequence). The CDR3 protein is CSAAFDWFSYEQYF. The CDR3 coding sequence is TGCAGTGCTGCATTTGACTGGTTTTCCTACGAGCAGTACTTC.

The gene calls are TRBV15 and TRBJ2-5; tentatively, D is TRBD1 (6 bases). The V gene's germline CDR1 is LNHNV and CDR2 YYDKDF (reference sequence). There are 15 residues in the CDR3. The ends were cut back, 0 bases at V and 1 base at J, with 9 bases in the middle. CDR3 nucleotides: TGTGCCACCAGCAGAGAGGGGACAACCCAAGAGACCCAGTACTTC. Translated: CATSREGTTQETQYF.